These 22 T cell receptor beta chains were all obtained from the same sample, sequenced in a study of CD8+CD57+ T cells in acquired aplastic anemia. According to the study, genomic DNA was the template for TCR beta VDJ and CDR3 profiling. In TCRdb, the reads were re-called with MiXCR into one record per CDR3 protein. The table records more than 250,000 distinct CDR3 sequences, roughly half of them present only once. Sequenced material: sorted CD4+, CD8+, or CD8+CD57+ T cells (not recorded which) from PBMCs. Receptor source: a human donor with severe aplastic anemia or a healthy control (not recorded which).

Worth noting for this clonotype: Being one base from a much bigger clone, this may be a read error. The chain recombines TRBV6-5 with TRBJ1-1, with a possible D match to TRBD1 (5 bases). V dropped 6 bases and J dropped 4 bases, with 12 bases sitting between them. Looked up from germline, CDR1 is MNHEY and CDR2 is SVGAGI. The CDR3 has 13 residues. The CDR3 reads CASRWGGTTEAFF. DNA for the CDR3: TGTGCCAGCAGATGGGGGGGGACCACTGAAGCTTTCTTT.

This clonotype was detected many times. V and J are TRBV4-3 and TRBJ1-2, with D maybe TRBD1 (6 bases). The V gene's germline CDR1 is LGHNA and CDR2 YSLEER. The ends were cut back, 0 bases at V and 8 bases at J, with 13 bases in the middle. CDR3 size: 14 residues. CDR3 in DNA: TGCGCCAGCAGCCAAGATCGGGGGACATCAGGCTACACCTTC. Protein sequence: CASSQDRGTSGYTF.

V is TRBV6-5 and J is TRBJ1-1, with D possibly being TRBD1 (6 bases). V was shortened by 5 bases and J by 8 bases, with 9 bases between the two germline ends. The CDR3 loop spans 11 amino acids. CDR1 and CDR2 (germline): MNHEY, SVGAGI. CDR3 coding DNA: TGTGCCAGCAGTCGCGACAGGGAAGCTTTCTTT. As protein: CASSRDREAFF.

V gene TRBV10-3 combines with J gene TRBJ1-2; maybe TRBD1 (6 bases). V dropped 6 bases and J dropped 2 bases, with 22 bases sitting between them. Looked up from germline, CDR1 is ENHRY and CDR2 is SYGVKD. This CDR3 is 17 amino acids long. The CDR3 loop is CAIRIYGTHNSNYGYTF. Here the CDR3 DNA reads TGTGCCATCAGGATCTACGGGACACATAATAGCAACTATGGCTACACCTTC.

The rearrangement joins TRBV5-1 to TRBJ1-3; the D gene is possibly TRBD1 (5 bases). The CDR3 length is 15 residues. Trimming pared 0 bases from V and 3 bases from J, leaving 10 bases between. Per germline, CDR1 SGHRS and CDR2 YFSETQ. The CDR3 protein is CASSLVGASGNTIYF. The CDR3 nucleotides read TGCGCCAGCAGCTTGGTTGGGGCGAGTGGAAACACCATATATTTT.

CDR3 sequence (DNA): TGTGCCAGCAGCTTAGCAAGACAGGGCTCGGAATCTGGGGCCAACGTCCTGACTTTC. It yields the protein CASSLARQGSESGANVLTF. The V call is TRBV7-8, the J call TRBJ2-6; 7 bases are shared with TRBD1. The CDR3 runs to 19 residues. V shed 0 bases, J shed 1 base, and the junction held 9 bases outside the gene matches. Germline-derived CDR1 and CDR2 are SGHVS and FQNEAQ. Supplemented by reference TRBV7-8 and TRBJ2-6, the full variable domain reads GAGVSQSPRYKVAKRGQDVALRCDPISGHVSLFWYQQALGQGPEFLTYFQNEAQLDKSGLPSDRFFAERPEGSVSTLKIQRTQQEDSAVYLCASSLARQGSESGANVLTFGAGSRLTVL.

V is TRBV5-1 and J is TRBJ2-2; D call uncertain. The germline CDR1 and CDR2 sequences are SGHRS and YFSETQ. This CDR3 has 14 residues. V lost 1 base to trimming and J lost 1 base, with 5 bases between them. The CDR3 region is CASSLPQNTGELFF. The CDR3 DNA follows: TGCGCCAGCAGCTTGCCCCAGAACACCGGGGAGCTGTTTTTT.

V is TRBV20-1 and J is TRBJ2-5; D is possibly TRBD1 (6 bases). The CDR3 is 13 residues long. Germline V gene lookup returns CDR1 DFQATT and CDR2 SNEGSKA (reference sequence). V lost 0 bases and J lost 5, with 10 bases in between. The CDR3: CSARETGPETQYF. CDR3 sequence (DNA): TGCAGTGCTAGAGAGACAGGACCGGAGACCCAGTACTTC.

This clonotype was recorded a few times. The rearrangement links TRBV7-3 to TRBJ2-1; 9 bases line up with TRBD1. V lost 2 bases and J lost 10; bases outside the gene matches: 12. Germline CDR1 reads SGHTA; CDR2 reads FQGTGA. CDR3 length: 16 amino acids. The CDR3 DNA follows: TGTGCCAGCAGCTTAGCACAGGGGGCGAGCACCGGGGAGCAGTTCTTC. This encodes CASSLAQGASTGEQFF.

This clonotype was counted many times. The rearrangement links TRBV2 to TRBJ2-3; D call uncertain. The CDR3 has 13 residues. With 7 bases removed from V and 1 base from J, the gap between germline ends came to 9 bases. CDR1 is SNHLY and CDR2 is FYNNEI in the germline V gene. The CDR3 region is CASTQFGTDTQYF. CDR3 in DNA: TGTGCCAGCACGCAGTTTGGCACAGATACGCAGTATTTT.

This chain links TRBV7-9 with TRBJ2-5; D possibly corresponds to TRBD1 (6 bases). The V end lost 5 bases, the J end lost 1 base, and 20 bases lay between the germline ends. The CDR3 runs 17 residues. The germline gives CDR1 SEHNR, CDR2 FQNEAQ (reference sequence). The CDR3 here is CASSPGGVGAAQETQYF. CDR3 sequence (DNA): TGTGCCAGCAGCCCTGGGGGCGTCGGAGCGGCCCAAGAGACCCAGTACTTC. The full variable domain, its missing parts supplied by reference TRBV7-9 and TRBJ2-5, is DTGVSQNPRHKITKRGQNVTFRCDPISEHNRLYWYRQTLGQGPEFLTYFQNEAQLEKSRLLSDRFSAERPKGSFSTLEIQRTEQGDSAMYLCASSPGGVGAAQETQYFGPGTRLLVL.

The chain couples TRBV19 to TRBJ1-1, with D unresolved. Germline V gene data show CDR1 as LNHDA and CDR2 as SQIVND (reference sequence). Deletions cut 3 bases from V and 4 bases from J, with 9 bases between. The CDR3 length is 13 residues. CDR3 in DNA: TGTGCCAGTAGTATGCTTGTAGGCACTGAAGCTTTCTTT. Protein sequence: CASSMLVGTEAFF.

In its sample, this clonotype was seen many times. This rearrangement joins TRBV9 to TRBJ1-3; no clear D. Trimming cost V 0 bases and J 0 bases, with 7 bases left between them. This CDR3 is 15 amino acids long. Germline loops: CDR1 SGDLS, CDR2 YYNGEE. CDR3 bases: TGTGCCAGCAGCGTAGACAGCTACTCTGGAAACACCATATATTTT. This sequence encodes CASSVDSYSGNTIYF.

The chain employs TRBV6-6 and TRBJ2-5; D gene uncertain. V lost 2 bases to trimming and J lost 3 bases, with 10 bases between them. The CDR3 extends over 14 amino acids. Germline CDR1 reads MNHNY; CDR2 reads SVGAGI (reference sequence). The CDR3 here is CASSYGGPKETQYF. For the CDR3, the DNA is TGTGCCAGCAGTTACGGCGGTCCCAAAGAGACCCAGTACTTC.

The chain is built from TRBV7-9 and TRBJ2-5; D might be TRBD2 (5 bases). CDR1 and CDR2 from the germline V gene are SEHNR and FQNEAQ (reference sequence). This CDR3 region has 17 residues. V was pared by 1 base and J by 6 bases, with 21 bases between. The CDR3 sequence: CASSLVLAGRGGKTQYF. CDR3 coding DNA: TGTGCCAGCAGCTTAGTATTGGCGGGCAGAGGAGGCAAGACCCAGTACTTC.

With regard to this clonotype: This CDR3 fails to terminate in the conserved phenylalanine or tryptophan, so it likely reflects a read error. V and J are TRBV25-1 and TRBJ2-3; a weak D match, TRBD2 (5 bases). The CDR3 runs 16 residues. CDR1 is MGHDK and CDR2 is SYGVNS in the germline V gene. With 5 bases removed from V and 1 base from J, the gap between germline ends came to 16 bases. This chain's CDR3 is CASSTTTGKGTDTQYS. In DNA, the CDR3 is TGTGCCAGCAGTACCACGACGGGGAAGGGCACAGATACGCAGTATTCT.

The chain carries TRBV10-1 and TRBJ2-7, with D unclear. CDR1 is WNHNN, CDR2 SYGVQD, per germline (reference sequence). V lost 6 bases and J 1 base, leaving 22 bases between the germline ends. CDR3 length: 17 residues. CDR3 nucleotide sequence: TGCGCCAGCAGGGCTCTAGTTTCAGTTAATCCGTCCTACGAGCAGTACTTC. It encodes CASRALVSVNPSYEQYF.

This clonotype was counted between two and nine times. The CDR3 protein is CASSLVDDYEQYF. The DNA of the CDR3 is TGCGCCAGCAGCTTGGTAGATGACTACGAGCAGTACTTC. The rearrangement links TRBV5-1 to TRBJ2-7; D is unresolved. Trimming pared 0 bases from V and 3 bases from J, leaving 7 bases between. This CDR3 comprises 13 residues. CDR1 and CDR2 from the germline V gene are SGHRS and YFSETQ.

This clonotype came up many times. The chain joins TRBV9 to TRBJ1-4; possible D gene TRBD1, 5 bases. Looked up from germline, CDR1 is SGDLS and CDR2 is YYNGEE. This CDR3 region has 16 residues. The V and J ends lost 4 bases and 8 bases respectively, with 21 bases between them. The CDR3 DNA sequence: TGTGCCAGCAGCCAAAGGGAGGGGCGGGTCGGGGAAAAACTGTTTTTT. Translating gives CASSQREGRVGEKLFF.

The V gene is TRBV2, the J gene TRBJ2-3, with 7 bases identical to TRBD1. Looked up from germline, CDR1 is SNHLY and CDR2 is FYNNEI. V shed 6 bases and J 1 base; nucleotides not matched to a gene: 7. The CDR3 consists of 15 residues. CDR3 amino acids: CASSPGGAGTDTQYF. In nucleotides, the CDR3 is TGTGCCAGCAGCCCAGGGGGTGCAGGCACAGATACGCAGTATTTT.

For this clonotype: Relative to the germline gene, one junction end is altered; a read error may explain this. The chain carries TRBV9 and TRBJ1-5; TRBD1 matches at 10 bases. This CDR3 is 19 amino acids long. CDR1 and CDR2 from the germline V gene are SGDLS and YYNGEE. CDR3 sequence reads: CASSLDLRTQSRDRGYEHF. The DNA for the CDR3 is TGCGCCAGCAGCTTGGACCTTAGGACCCAGTCCCGGGACAGGGGCTACGAGCATTTT.

In its sample, this clonotype was seen once. The CDR3 DNA reads TGTGCCAGCAGAGGGGGCGCGATCCCCAATGAGCAGTTCTTC. Translating gives CASRGGAIPNEQFF. V usage is TRBV2 and J usage is TRBJ2-1, with 7 bases aligning to TRBD1. CDR1 is SNHLY, CDR2 FYNNEI, per germline. This CDR3 has 14 amino acids. V was pared by 6 bases and J by 6 bases, with 8 bases of the junction left unmatched.